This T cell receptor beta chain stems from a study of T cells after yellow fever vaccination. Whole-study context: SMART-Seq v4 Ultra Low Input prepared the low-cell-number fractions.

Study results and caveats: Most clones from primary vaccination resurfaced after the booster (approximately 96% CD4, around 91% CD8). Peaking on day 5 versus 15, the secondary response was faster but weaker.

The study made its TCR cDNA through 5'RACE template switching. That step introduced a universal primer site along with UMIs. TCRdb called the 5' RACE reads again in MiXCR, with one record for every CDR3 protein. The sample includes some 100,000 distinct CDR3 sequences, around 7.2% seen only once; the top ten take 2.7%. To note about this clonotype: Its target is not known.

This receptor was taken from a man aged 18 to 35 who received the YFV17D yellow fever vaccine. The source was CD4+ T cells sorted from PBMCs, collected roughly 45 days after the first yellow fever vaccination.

CDR3 in DNA: TGTGCCAGCAGCTCCCCCGGGGAGACCCAGTACTTC. It is translated as CASSSPGETQYF. The chain employs TRBV7-9 and TRBJ2-5; D call uncertain. V lost 4 bases, J lost 5 bases, and 8 bases lay in between. The V gene's germline CDR1 is SEHNR and CDR2 FQNEAQ (reference sequence). The CDR3 is 12 amino acids.